These T cell receptor beta chains were read from a single sample in a study of shared clonotypes between healthy human individuals. Sequencing used immunoSEQ multiplex PCR; TCRdb keeps in-frame clones, though not all of them. In the table there are around 1.4 million clones, approximately 98.5% of which are singletons. Material: naive CD4+ T cells sorted from blood. These receptors all stem from a young man in good health. Each CDR3 is given with its conserved first and last residue. Each record gives: D gene, V gene, clone size, J gene, CDR3 protein, CDR3 DNA. The D gene is left open where the match is weak. Clone sizes are given selectively: once, few, many, or a class where the clone is expanded.

.	TRBV7-2	.	TRBJ2-1	CASSFVSSYNEQFF	TGTGCCAGCAGCTTTGTTAGCTCCTACAATGAGCAGTTCTTC
.	TRBV18	.	TRBJ1-2	CASSPLDPLRDYGYTF	TGTGCCAGCTCACCACTCGACCCGCTTCGGGACTATGGCTACACCTTC
.	TRBV20-1	.	TRBJ2-7	CSANSYEQYF	TGCAGTGCTAACAGCTACGAGCAGTACTTC
TRBD2	TRBV19	.	TRBJ2-1	CACYRLPGLADNEQFF	TGTGCCTGTTACAGGTTACCGGGACTAGCGGACAATGAGCAGTTCTTC
.	TRBV6-1	.	TRBJ1-1	CASSGVNTEAFF	TGTGCCAGCAGTGGAGTGAACACTGAAGCTTTCTTT
TRBD2	TRBV10-3	.	TRBJ2-7	CAASHGLAGTYEQYF	TGTGCCGCCTCCCACGGGCTAGCGGGCACCTACGAGCAGTACTTC
.	TRBV7-8	.	TRBJ1-1	CASSFLGTPEAFF	TGTGCCAGCAGCTTCCTAGGGACACCAGAAGCTTTCTTT
.	TRBV7-6	.	TRBJ2-1	CASSAPSGTSYNEQFF	TGTGCCAGCAGCGCACCATCGGGTACTTCCTACAATGAGCAGTTCTTC
.	TRBV7-9	.	TRBJ2-2	CASSRLSGTGELFF	TGTGCCAGCAGCCGGCTTTCGGGCACCGGGGAGCTGTTTTTT
.	TRBV7-3	.	TRBJ2-3	CASSLGQPSTDTQYF	TGTGCCAGCAGCTTAGGCCAGCCCAGCACAGATACGCAGTATTTT
TRBD2	TRBV28	.	TRBJ2-1	CASSTAPGGAYNEQFF	TGTGCCAGCAGTACTGCCCCGGGAGGGGCTTACAATGAGCAGTTCTTC
TRBD2	TRBV28	.	TRBJ2-7	CASSKRELNEQYF	TGTGCCAGCAGCAAGCGGGAATTGAACGAGCAGTACTTC
TRBD2	TRBV25-1	.	TRBJ2-1	CASSENMYGGRAPNEQFF	TGTGCCAGCAGTGAAAACATGTACGGCGGGAGGGCCCCAAATGAGCAGTTCTTC
.	TRBV6-5	.	TRBJ1-1	CASSYMVNTEAFF	TGTGCCAGCAGTTACATGGTGAACACTGAAGCTTTCTTT
.	TRBV28	.	TRBJ2-7	CASRHTWASAAGEQYF	TGTGCCAGCAGGCACACCTGGGCTAGCGCGGCGGGGGAGCAGTACTTC
TRBD1	TRBV5-4	.	TRBJ2-6	CASSLGLTGAGSGANVLTF	TGTGCCAGCAGCTTGGGATTGACAGGGGCGGGCTCTGGGGCCAACGTCCTGACTTTC
.	TRBV10-3	.	TRBJ2-3	CASDGGGQGTQYF	TGTGCCTCCGATGGAGGGGGCCAAGGTACGCAGTATTTT
.	TRBV6-5	.	TRBJ1-3	CASRDRARGNTIYF	TGTGCCAGCAGGGATCGGGCGAGAGGAAACACCATATATTTT
.	TRBV2	.	TRBJ2-7	CASRNSPHEQYF	TGTGCCAGCAGGAATAGCCCCCACGAGCAGTACTTC
.	TRBV7-9	.	TRBJ1-5	CASSLGDGDNQPQHF	TGTGCCAGCAGCTTAGGGGACGGCGACAATCAGCCCCAGCATTTT
.	TRBV6-6	.	TRBJ1-1	CASSYASMNTEAFF	TGTGCCAGCAGTTACGCATCCATGAACACTGAAGCTTTCTTT
.	TRBV7-6	.	TRBJ2-3	CASSPQPTDTQYF	TGTGCCAGCAGCCCCCAGCCTACAGATACGCAGTATTTT
.	TRBV5-1	.	TRBJ2-6	CASSLGVAGANVLTF	TGCGCCAGCAGCTTGGGGGTCGCTGGGGCCAACGTCCTGACTTTC
.	TRBV29-1	.	TRBJ2-3	CSVEEGWDTQYF	TGCAGCGTTGAGGAAGGTTGGGATACGCAGTATTTT
TRBD1	TRBV7-2	.	TRBJ2-3	CASSLNGDSGTQYF	TGTGCCAGCAGCTTAAACGGGGACAGTGGTACGCAGTATTTT
.	TRBV11-2	.	TRBJ2-7	CASSQVYEQYF	TGTGCCAGCAGCCAGGTCTACGAGCAGTACTTC
TRBD2	TRBV5-4	.	TRBJ2-1	CASSLGLAGGEQFF	TGTGCCAGCAGCTTGGGACTAGCGGGAGGTGAGCAGTTCTTC
.	TRBV5-1	.	TRBJ1-5	CASSPGTAEDNQPQHF	TGCGCCAGCAGCCCAGGGACGGCAGAGGACAATCAGCCCCAGCATTTT
.	TRBV7-6	.	TRBJ2-2	CASTYKNTGELFF	TGTGCCAGCACCTACAAGAACACCGGGGAGCTGTTTTTT
TRBD1	TRBV28	.	TRBJ1-1	CASKQRTGQFTEAFF	TGTGCCAGCAAACAAAGGACAGGGCAATTCACTGAAGCTTTCTTT
.	TRBV6-5	.	TRBJ2-3	CASTDSRTDTQYF	TGTGCCAGCACGGACAGCCGCACAGATACGCAGTATTTT
.	TRBV7-3	.	TRBJ2-2	CASSSRSDGELFF	TGTGCCAGCAGCTCCCGAAGTGACGGGGAGCTGTTTTTT
TRBD2	TRBV5-4	.	TRBJ2-2	CASSGWASGRNTGELFF	TGTGCCAGCAGCGGATGGGCTAGCGGGAGAAACACCGGGGAGCTGTTTTTT
.	TRBV9	once	TRBJ2-3	CASSVVEGPRRTDTQYF	TGTGCCAGCAGCGTAGTGGAGGGGCCGCGGCGCACAGATACGCAGTATTTT
.	TRBV7-9	.	TRBJ2-3	CASTGTPFPDTQYF	TGTGCCAGCACCGGGACACCATTCCCAGATACGCAGTATTTT
.	TRBV9	.	TRBJ2-2	CASSVVGAGGELFF	TGTGCCAGCAGCGTAGTGGGGGCGGGCGGGGAGCTGTTTTTT
.	TRBV10-1	once	TRBJ2-1	CASSESGVREQFF	TGCGCCAGCAGTGAGTCGGGGGTCAGGGAGCAGTTCTTC
.	TRBV2	.	TRBJ2-7	CASGRTRSSYEQYF	TGTGCCAGCGGGCGGACCCGGAGCTCCTACGAGCAGTACTTC
.	TRBV27	.	TRBJ2-3	CASSLNLGDTQYF	TGTGCCAGCAGTTTAAATCTGGGAGATACGCAGTATTTT
.	TRBV11-2	.	TRBJ2-3	CASSLRRALSTDTQYF	TGTGCCAGCAGCCTTAGACGCGCGCTGAGCACAGATACGCAGTATTTT
TRBD1	TRBV15	.	TRBJ2-7	CATSRGQGRYEQYF	TGTGCCACCAGCAGAGGACAGGGCCGCTACGAGCAGTACTTC
TRBD2	TRBV4-1	.	TRBJ2-1	CASSQVEGTAAGVNNEQFF	TGCGCCAGCAGCCAAGTCGAGGGGACGGCAGCGGGAGTTAACAATGAGCAGTTCTTC
TRBD1	TRBV5-5	.	TRBJ2-1	CASSSSGQGWNEQFF	TGTGCCAGCAGCTCCTCTGGACAGGGATGGAATGAGCAGTTCTTC
.	TRBV7-9	.	TRBJ2-1	CASSPTRGEQFF	TGTGCCAGCAGCCCTACTAGGGGTGAGCAGTTCTTC
TRBD1	TRBV7-9	.	TRBJ2-7	CASRKYTGQGQSEQYF	TGTGCCAGCAGGAAATACACGGGACAGGGCCAATCCGAGCAGTACTTC
.	TRBV14	.	TRBJ2-1	CASSLTPGPLKVSSYNEQFF	TGTGCCAGCAGCCTAACGCCCGGGCCCCTTAAAGTCAGCTCCTACAATGAGCAGTTCTTC
TRBD2	TRBV28	.	TRBJ2-1	CASSPPGGLAGYHNEQFF	TGTGCCAGCAGTCCCCCTGGGGGACTAGCGGGATACCACAATGAGCAGTTCTTC
.	TRBV5-4	once	TRBJ2-7	CASSSQGRSSYEQYF	TGTGCCAGCAGCTCCCAGGGTCGAAGCTCCTACGAGCAGTACTTC
.	TRBV10-3	.	TRBJ1-2	CAISELVVGVYTF	TGTGCCATCAGTGAACTCGTAGTAGGAGTATACACCTTC
.	TRBV18	.	TRBJ2-7	CASSPGSSYEQYF	TGTGCCAGCTCACCAGGTAGCTCCTACGAGCAGTACTTC
.	TRBV30	.	TRBJ2-5	CAWSGLGRAETQYF	TGTGCCTGGAGTGGTCTAGGCAGGGCAGAGACCCAGTACTTC
TRBD1	TRBV18	.	TRBJ2-5	CASSGTANQETQYF	TGTGCCAGCTCGGGGACAGCAAACCAAGAGACCCAGTACTTC
.	TRBV11-2	.	TRBJ2-7	CASNLRADLLSYEQYF	TGTGCCAGCAACCTGCGGGCTGATCTCCTTTCCTACGAGCAGTACTTC